This TCR beta chain was sequenced for a study of shared T cell receptors in the human thymus. Sequencing was performed with immunoSEQ multiplex PCR; in TCRdb, only in-frame clones are kept and a portion is missing. This table holds approximately 580,000 clones, 75% to 85% found once. Trimming left V 1 base short and J 0 bases short, with 9 bases between. This CDR3 region has 16 residues. Germline V gene data show CDR1 as MDHEN and CDR2 as SYDVKM. These sequences were also reported in another study, on human thymus T cells. That source adds: Corrective surgery for congenital heart defects was being performed on the healthy Finnish infants who were the donors. It was from resections taken during corrective heart surgery that the thymus tissue came. Thymic and blood repertoires seemed to favor certain V and J genes. Related research examined unrelated individuals and reported that their thymic repertoires overlapped highly.

The receptor's source is a boy under three years old with a congenital heart defect. This chain connects TRBV28 to TRBJ2-2, with a weak D call TRBD1 (6 bases). The sequenced sample was thymocytes. CDR3 region: CASSLSQGSNTGELFF. DNA of the CDR3: TGTGCCAGCAGTTTATCCCAGGGGTCGAACACCGGGGAGCTGTTTTTT.